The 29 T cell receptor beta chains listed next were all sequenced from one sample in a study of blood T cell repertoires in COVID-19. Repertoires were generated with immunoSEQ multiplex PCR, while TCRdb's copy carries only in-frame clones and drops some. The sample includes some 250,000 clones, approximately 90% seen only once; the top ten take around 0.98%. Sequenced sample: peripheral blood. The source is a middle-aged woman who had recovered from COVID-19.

The CDR3 is CASSQDLAGRGGGTGELFF. DNA of the CDR3: TGCGCCAGCAGCCAAGATCTAGCGGGGAGGGGCGGCGGCACCGGGGAGCTGTTTTTT. The chain couples TRBV4-1 to TRBJ2-2, with 9 bases fitting TRBD2. There are 19 residues in the CDR3. Germline lookup yields CDR1 MGHRA and CDR2 YSYEKL. After removal of 0 bases from V and 4 bases from J, the junction contained 12 bases not matched to a gene.

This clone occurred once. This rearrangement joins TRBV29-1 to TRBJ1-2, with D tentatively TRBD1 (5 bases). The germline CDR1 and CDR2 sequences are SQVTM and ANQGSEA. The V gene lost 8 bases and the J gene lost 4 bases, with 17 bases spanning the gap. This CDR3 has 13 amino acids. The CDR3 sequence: CSTQAEGSYGYTF. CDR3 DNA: TGCAGCACCCAGGCGGAGGGGAGCTATGGCTACACCTTC.

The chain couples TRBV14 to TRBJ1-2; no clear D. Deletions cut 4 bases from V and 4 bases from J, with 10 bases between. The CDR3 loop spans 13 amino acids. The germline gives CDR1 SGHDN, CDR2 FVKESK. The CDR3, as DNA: TGTGCCAGCAGCCCAACGGGGATCTATGGCTACACCTTC. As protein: CASSPTGIYGYTF.

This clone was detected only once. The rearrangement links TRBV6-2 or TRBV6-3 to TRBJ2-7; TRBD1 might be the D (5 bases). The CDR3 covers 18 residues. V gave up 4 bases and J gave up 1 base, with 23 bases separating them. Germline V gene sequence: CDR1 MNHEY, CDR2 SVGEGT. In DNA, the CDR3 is TGTGCCAGCAGTTCCCCGTTTTATTTGGACATCAGGTCCTACGAGCAGTACTTC. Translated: CASSSPFYLDIRSYEQYF.

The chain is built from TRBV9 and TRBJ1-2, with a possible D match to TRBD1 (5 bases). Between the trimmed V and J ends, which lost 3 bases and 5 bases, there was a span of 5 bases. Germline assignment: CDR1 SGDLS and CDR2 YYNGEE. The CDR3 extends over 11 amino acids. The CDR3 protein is CASSAGYGYTF. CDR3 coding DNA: TGTGCCAGCAGCGCAGGGTATGGCTACACCTTC.

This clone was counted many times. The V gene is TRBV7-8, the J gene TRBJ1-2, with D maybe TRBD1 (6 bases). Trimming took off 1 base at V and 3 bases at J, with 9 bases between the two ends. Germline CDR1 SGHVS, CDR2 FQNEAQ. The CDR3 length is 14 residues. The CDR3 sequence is CASSLEGVDYGYTF. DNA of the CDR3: TGTGCCAGCAGCTTAGAGGGGGTTGACTATGGCTACACCTTC.

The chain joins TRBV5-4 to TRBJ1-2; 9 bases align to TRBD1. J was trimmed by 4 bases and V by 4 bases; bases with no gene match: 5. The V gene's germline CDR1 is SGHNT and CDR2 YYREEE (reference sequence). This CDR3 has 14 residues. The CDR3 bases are TGTGCCAGCAGCCCAGGACAGGGGAGCTATGGCTACACCTTC. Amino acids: CASSPGQGSYGYTF.

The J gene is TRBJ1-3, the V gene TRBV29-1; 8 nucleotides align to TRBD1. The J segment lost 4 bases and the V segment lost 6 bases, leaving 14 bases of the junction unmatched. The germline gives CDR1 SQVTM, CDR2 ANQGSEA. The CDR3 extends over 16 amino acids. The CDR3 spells CSVAPVVRGRGNTIYF. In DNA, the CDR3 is TGCAGCGTGGCTCCGGTGGTCAGGGGGCGCGGAAACACCATATATTTT.

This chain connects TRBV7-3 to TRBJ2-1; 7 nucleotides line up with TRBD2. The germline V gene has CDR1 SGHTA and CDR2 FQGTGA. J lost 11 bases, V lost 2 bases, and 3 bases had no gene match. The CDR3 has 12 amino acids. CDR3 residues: CASSLGTTQQFF. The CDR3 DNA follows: TGTGCCAGCAGCTTAGGGACTACCCAGCAGTTCTTC.

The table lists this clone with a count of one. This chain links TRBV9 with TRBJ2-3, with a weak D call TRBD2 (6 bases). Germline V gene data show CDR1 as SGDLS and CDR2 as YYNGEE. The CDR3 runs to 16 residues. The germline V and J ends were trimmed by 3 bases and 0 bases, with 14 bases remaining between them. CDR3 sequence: CASSAEAGASTDTQYF. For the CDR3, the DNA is TGTGCCAGCAGCGCAGAAGCGGGCGCTAGCACAGATACGCAGTATTTT. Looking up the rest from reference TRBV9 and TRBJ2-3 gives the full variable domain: DSGVTQTPKHLITATGQRVTLRCSPRSGDLSVYWYQQSLDQGLQFLIQYYNGEERAKGNILERFSAQQFPDLHSELNLSSLELGDSALYFCASSAEAGASTDTQYFGPGTRLTVL.

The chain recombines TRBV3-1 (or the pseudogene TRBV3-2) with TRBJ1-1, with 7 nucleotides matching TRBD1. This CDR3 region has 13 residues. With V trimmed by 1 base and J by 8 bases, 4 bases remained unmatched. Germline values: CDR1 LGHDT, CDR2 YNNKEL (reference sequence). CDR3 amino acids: CASSQGTTGEAFF. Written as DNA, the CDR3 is TGTGCCAGCAGCCAAGGGACGACAGGGGAAGCTTTCTTT.

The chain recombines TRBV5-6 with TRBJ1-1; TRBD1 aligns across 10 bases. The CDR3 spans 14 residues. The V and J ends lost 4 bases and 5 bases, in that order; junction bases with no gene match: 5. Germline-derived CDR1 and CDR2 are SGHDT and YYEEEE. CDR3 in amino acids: CASSRQGAGTEAFF. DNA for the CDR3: TGTGCCAGCAGCAGACAGGGGGCCGGGACTGAAGCTTTCTTT.

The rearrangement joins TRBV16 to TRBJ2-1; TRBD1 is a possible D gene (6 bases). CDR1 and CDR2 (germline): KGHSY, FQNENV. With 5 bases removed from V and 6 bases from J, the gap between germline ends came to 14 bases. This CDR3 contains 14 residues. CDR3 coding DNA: TGTGCCAGCAGCTTGACCAGGGGCGGCAATGAGCAGTTCTTC. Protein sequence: CASSLTRGGNEQFF.

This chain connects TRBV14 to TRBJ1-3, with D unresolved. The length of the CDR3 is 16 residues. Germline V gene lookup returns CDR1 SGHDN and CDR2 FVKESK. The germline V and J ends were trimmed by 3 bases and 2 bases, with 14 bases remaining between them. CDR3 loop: CASSHPGGHPGNTIYF. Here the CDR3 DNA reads TGTGCCAGCAGCCACCCGGGAGGGCACCCTGGAAACACCATATATTTT.

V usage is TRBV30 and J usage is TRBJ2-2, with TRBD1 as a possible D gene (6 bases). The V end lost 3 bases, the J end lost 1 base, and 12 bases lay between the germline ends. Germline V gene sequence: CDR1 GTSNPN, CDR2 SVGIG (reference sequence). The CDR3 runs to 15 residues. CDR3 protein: CAWRSSTGNTGELFF. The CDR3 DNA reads TGTGCCTGGAGGAGCTCGACAGGGAACACCGGGGAGCTGTTTTTT.

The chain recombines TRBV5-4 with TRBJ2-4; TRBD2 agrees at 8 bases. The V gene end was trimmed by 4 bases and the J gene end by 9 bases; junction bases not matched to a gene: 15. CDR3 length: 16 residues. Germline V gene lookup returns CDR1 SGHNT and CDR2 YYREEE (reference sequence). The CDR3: CASSTRGGGLAGIQYF. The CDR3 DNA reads TGTGCCAGCAGCACCCGGGGGGGAGGGCTAGCTGGCATTCAGTACTTC.

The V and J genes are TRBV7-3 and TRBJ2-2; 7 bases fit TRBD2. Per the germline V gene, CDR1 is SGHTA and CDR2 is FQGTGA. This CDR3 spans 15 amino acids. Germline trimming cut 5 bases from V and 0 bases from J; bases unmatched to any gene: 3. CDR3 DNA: TGTGCCAGCAGCCGACTAGCCGCGAACACCGGGGAGCTGTTTTTT. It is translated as CASSRLAANTGELFF.

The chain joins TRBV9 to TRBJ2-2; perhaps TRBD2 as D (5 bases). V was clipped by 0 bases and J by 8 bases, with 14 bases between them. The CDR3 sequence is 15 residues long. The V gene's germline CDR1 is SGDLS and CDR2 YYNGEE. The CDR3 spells CASSVVGAIGGELFF. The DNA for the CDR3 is TGTGCCAGCAGCGTAGTGGGAGCCATTGGGGGGGAGCTGTTTTTT.

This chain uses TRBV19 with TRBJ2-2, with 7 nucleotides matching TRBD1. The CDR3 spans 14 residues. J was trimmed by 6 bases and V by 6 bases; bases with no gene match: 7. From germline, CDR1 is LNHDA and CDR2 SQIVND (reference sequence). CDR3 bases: TGTGCCAGTAGCGACAGGGTGAGCCCCGGGGAGCTGTTTTTT. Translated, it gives CASSDRVSPGELFF. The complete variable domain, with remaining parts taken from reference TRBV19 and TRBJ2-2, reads DGGITQSPKYLFRKEGQNVTLSCEQNLNHDAMYWYRQDPGQGLRLIYYSQIVNDFQKGDIAEGYSVSREKKESFPLTVTSAQKNPTAFYLCASSDRVSPGELFFGEGSRLTVL.

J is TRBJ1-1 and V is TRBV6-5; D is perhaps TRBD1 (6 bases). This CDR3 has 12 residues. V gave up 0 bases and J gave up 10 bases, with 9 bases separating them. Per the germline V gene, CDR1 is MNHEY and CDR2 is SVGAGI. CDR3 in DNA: TGTGCCAGCAGTTACTCAGGGGGGGCAGCTTTCTTT. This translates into CASSYSGGAAFF.

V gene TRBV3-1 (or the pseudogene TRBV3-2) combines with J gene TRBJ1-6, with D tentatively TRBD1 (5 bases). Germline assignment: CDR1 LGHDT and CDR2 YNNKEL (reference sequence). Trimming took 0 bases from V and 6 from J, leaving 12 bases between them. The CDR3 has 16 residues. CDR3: CASSQDYRQPNSPLHF. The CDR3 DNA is TGTGCCAGCAGCCAAGACTATAGACAGCCTAATTCACCCCTCCACTTT.

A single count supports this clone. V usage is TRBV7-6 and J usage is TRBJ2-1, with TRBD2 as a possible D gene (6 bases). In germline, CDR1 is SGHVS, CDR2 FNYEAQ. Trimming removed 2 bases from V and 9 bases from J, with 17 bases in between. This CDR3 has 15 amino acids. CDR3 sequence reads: CASSLSAGPLVEQFF. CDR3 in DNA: TGTGCCAGCAGCTTAAGTGCGGGACCCCTCGTTGAGCAGTTCTTC.

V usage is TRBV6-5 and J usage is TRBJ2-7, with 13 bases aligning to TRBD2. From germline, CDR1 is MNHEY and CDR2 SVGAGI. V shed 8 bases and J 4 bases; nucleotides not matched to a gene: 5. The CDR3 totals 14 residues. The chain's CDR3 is CASRRGLAGYEQYF. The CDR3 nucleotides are TGTGCCAGCCGGAGGGGACTAGCGGGGTACGAGCAGTACTTC.

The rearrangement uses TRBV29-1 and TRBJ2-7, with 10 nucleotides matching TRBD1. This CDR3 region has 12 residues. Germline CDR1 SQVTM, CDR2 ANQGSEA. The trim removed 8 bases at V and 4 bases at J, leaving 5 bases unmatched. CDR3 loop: CSWRQGAYEQYV. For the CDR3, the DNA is TGCAGCTGGAGACAGGGGGCTTACGAGCAGTACGTC.

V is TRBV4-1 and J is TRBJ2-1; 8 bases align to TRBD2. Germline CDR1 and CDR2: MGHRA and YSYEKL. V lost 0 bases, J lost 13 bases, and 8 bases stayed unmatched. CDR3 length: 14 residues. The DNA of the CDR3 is TGCGCCAGCAGCCAAGATCCGGGGGGGCGGGAACAGTTCTTC. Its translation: CASSQDPGGREQFF.

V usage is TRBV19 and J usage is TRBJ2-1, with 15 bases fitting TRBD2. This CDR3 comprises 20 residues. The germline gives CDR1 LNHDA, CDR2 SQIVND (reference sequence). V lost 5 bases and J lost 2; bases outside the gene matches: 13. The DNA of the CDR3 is TGTGCCAGTAGTCCACCCCCCGGGACTAGCGGGAGGTTCACCTACAATGAGCAGTTCTTC. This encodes CASSPPPGTSGRFTYNEQFF.

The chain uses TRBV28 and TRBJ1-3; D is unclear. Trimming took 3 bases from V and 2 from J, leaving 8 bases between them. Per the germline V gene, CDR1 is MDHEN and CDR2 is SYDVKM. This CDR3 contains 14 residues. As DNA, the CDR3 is TGTGCCAGCAGTTTTGGAGGGACTGGAAACACCATATATTTT. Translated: CASSFGGTGNTIYF. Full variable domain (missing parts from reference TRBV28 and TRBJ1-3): DVKVTQSSRYLVKRTGEKVFLECVQDMDHENMFWYRQDPGLGLRLIYFSYDVKMKEKGDIPEGYSVSREKKERFSLILESASTNQTSMYLCASSFGGTGNTIYFGEGSWLTVV.

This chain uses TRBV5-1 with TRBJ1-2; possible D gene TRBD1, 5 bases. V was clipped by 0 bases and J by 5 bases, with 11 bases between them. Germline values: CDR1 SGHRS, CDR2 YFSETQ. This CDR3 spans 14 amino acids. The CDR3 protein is CASSLGGAGYGYTF. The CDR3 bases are TGCGCCAGCAGCTTGGGGGGCGCAGGATATGGCTACACCTTC.

CDR3 sequence: CASSPTRDGYTF. CDR3 sequence (DNA): TGTGCCAGCTCACCAACCAGGGATGGCTACACCTTC. This chain uses TRBV18 with TRBJ1-2; maybe TRBD1 (5 bases). V shed 2 bases and J shed 6 bases, with 7 bases lying between them. The CDR3 is 12 residues long. Germline V lookup: CDR1 KGHSH, CDR2 LQKENI.